What follows are 13 T cell receptor beta chains derived from one specimen sequenced in a study of beta chain features in type 1 diabetes. General study results and limits: Moderately but significantly shorter TCRB CDR3s were found in Type 1 diabetes patients in all four CD4+ subsets.

The antigens these receptors bind are not known. The whole isolated RNA underwent reverse transcription, so sequencing captured expressed TCRB transcripts. Clones were sequenced by immunoSEQ multiplex PCR, and TCRdb holds only the in-frame ones, with some missing. The table has tens of thousands of clones, just under 50% seen once; the top ten hold roughly 0.7%. The sample comprised central memory CD4+ T cells from blood. The receptors derive from a man aged 25-40 years with type 1 diabetes.

The genes are TRBV10-3 and TRBJ1-4; D may be TRBD1 (6 bases). The CDR3 spans 13 residues. The germline gives CDR1 ENHRY, CDR2 SYGVKD. V lost 10 bases and J lost 0, with 9 bases in between. CDR3 coding DNA: TGTGCCAGTGCAGGGGCAACTAATGAAAAACTGTTTTTT. This sequence encodes CASAGATNEKLFF.

The chain employs TRBV29-1 and TRBJ2-3; D uncertain. The germline gives CDR1 SQVTM, CDR2 ANQGSEA. The V gene lost 2 bases and the J gene lost 3 bases, with 15 bases spanning the gap. CDR3 length equals 15 residues. CDR3 loop: CSVEMVRSATDTQYF. The CDR3 nucleotides read TGCAGCGTTGAAATGGTCCGGTCTGCAACAGATACGCAGTATTTT.

This clone has a handful of counts. The V and J genes are TRBV5-1 and TRBJ2-3; 8 bases match TRBD2. CDR3 length: 17 amino acids. J lost 5 bases, V lost 0 bases, and 11 bases had no gene match. Germline V gene lookup returns CDR1 SGHRS and CDR2 YFSETQ. CDR3 sequence (DNA): TGCGCCAGCAGCTTGGACCCGGGGGGGTCATCTGGAGATACGCAGTATTTT. It encodes CASSLDPGGSSGDTQYF.

The CDR3 nucleotides read TGTGCCAGCAGTGAAACCTGGACATCCAGAAATGAGCAGTTCTTC. This codes for CASSETWTSRNEQFF. The chain links TRBV6-4 to TRBJ2-1, with D possibly matching TRBD1 (5 bases). The germline V gene has CDR1 MRHNA and CDR2 SNTAGT. V gave up 3 bases and J gave up 7 bases, with 16 bases separating them. The CDR3 contains 15 residues.

The chain uses TRBV7-2 and TRBJ2-7; TRBD1 matches at 7 bases. There are 15 residues in the CDR3. CDR1 is SGHTA, CDR2 FQGNSA, per germline. J was trimmed by 3 bases and V by 2 bases; bases with no gene match: 7. The CDR3 loop is CASSLSGGGGYEQYF. The CDR3 DNA reads as TGTGCCAGCAGCTTATCAGGGGGTGGAGGCTACGAGCAGTACTTC.

This sequence joins TRBV30 and TRBJ2-3; D is perhaps TRBD2 (6 bases). Germline CDR1 GTSNPN, CDR2 SVGIG (reference sequence). The CDR3 spans 13 residues. V lost 4 bases and J 5 bases, leaving 13 bases between the germline ends. The CDR3 DNA reads TGTGCCTGGATCCCCTGGGGGGTAGATACGCAGTATTTT. Translation: CAWIPWGVDTQYF.

This clone has just a few counts. The chain couples TRBV7-9 to TRBJ2-3; 11 bases are a match to TRBD2. The CDR3 totals 15 residues. Germline trimming cut 6 bases from V and 6 bases from J; bases unmatched to any gene: 8. The germline V gene encodes CDR1 SEHNR and CDR2 FQNEAQ (reference sequence). Written as DNA, the CDR3 is TGTGCCAGCAGTCTAACTAGCGGGAGTTGGGATACGCAGTATTTT. Translating it yields CASSLTSGSWDTQYF. The complete variable domain, with remaining parts taken from reference TRBV7-9 and TRBJ2-3, reads DTGVSQNPRHKITKRGQNVTFRCDPISEHNRLYWYRQTLGQGPEFLTYFQNEAQLEKSRLLSDRFSAERPKGSFSTLEIQRTEQGDSAMYLCASSLTSGSWDTQYFGPGTRLTVL.

Only a few counts were recorded for this clone. The rearrangement links TRBV10-3 to TRBJ2-5; 8 bases are shared with TRBD1. The J segment lost 2 bases and the V segment lost 8 bases, leaving 4 bases of the junction unmatched. Germline CDR1 reads ENHRY; CDR2 reads SYGVKD. The CDR3 totals 13 residues. The CDR3 is CAISGQEQETQYF. CDR3 bases: TGTGCCATCTCGGGACAGGAGCAAGAGACCCAGTACTTC.

The chain joins TRBV5-4 to TRBJ2-5; 12 nucleotides line up with TRBD2. Germline-derived CDR1 and CDR2 are SGHNT and YYREEE (reference sequence). The CDR3 is 16 amino acids. J was trimmed by 0 bases and V by 4 bases; bases with no gene match: 4. For the CDR3, the DNA is TGTGCCAGCAGCAAGACTAGCGGGAGATACCAAGAGACCCAGTACTTC. Amino acids: CASSKTSGRYQETQYF.

This clone was found once. This chain connects TRBV18 to TRBJ1-1; TRBD1 is a possible D gene (6 bases). V was trimmed by 3 bases and J by 2 bases, leaving 13 bases between them. The CDR3 consists of 15 residues. The germline V gene encodes CDR1 KGHSH and CDR2 LQKENI. Written as DNA, the CDR3 is TGTGCCAGCTCACCCTCGGACAGCATCAACACTGAAGCTTTCTTT. This gives the protein CASSPSDSINTEAFF. The full variable domain, its missing parts supplied by reference TRBV18 and TRBJ1-1, is NAGVMQNPRHLVRRRGQEARLRCSPMKGHSHVYWYRQLPEEGLKFMVYLQKENIIDESGMPKERFSAEFPKEGPSILRIQQVVRGDSAAYFCASSPSDSINTEAFFGQGTRLTVV.

The gene calls are TRBV10-3 and TRBJ2-1; 10 nucleotides match TRBD2. The CDR3 runs to 15 residues. Germline loops: CDR1 ENHRY, CDR2 SYGVKD. Trimming at V came to 0 bases and at J to 10 bases, leaving 6 bases not matched to a gene. CDR3 loop: CAISESSGRSPEQFF. The CDR3 coding sequence is TGTGCCATCAGTGAGTCTAGCGGGAGGTCCCCAGAGCAGTTCTTC.

In its sample, this clone was seen once. The J gene is TRBJ1-4, the V gene TRBV7-9; 7 positions agree with TRBD1. This CDR3 region has 18 residues. The trim removed 1 base at V and 0 bases at J, leaving 8 bases unmatched. Germline V lookup: CDR1 SEHNR, CDR2 FQNEAQ (reference sequence). The CDR3 nucleotides are TGTGCCAGCAGCTTAGGGGGACAGAGTATTGCAACTAATGAAAAACTGTTTTTT. Protein sequence: CASSLGGQSIATNEKLFF.

This clone was seen only a few times. This same CDR3 is encoded by further DNA sequences in the sample. The chain joins TRBV5-1 to TRBJ2-5; 7 bases map to TRBD2. The CDR3 has 15 residues. Looked up from germline, CDR1 is SGHRS and CDR2 is YFSETQ. J was trimmed by 5 bases and V by 0 bases; bases with no gene match: 7. CDR3 region: CASSLESGGRETQYF. CDR3 bases: TGCGCCAGCAGCTTGGAATCGGGGGGAAGGGAGACCCAGTACTTC.